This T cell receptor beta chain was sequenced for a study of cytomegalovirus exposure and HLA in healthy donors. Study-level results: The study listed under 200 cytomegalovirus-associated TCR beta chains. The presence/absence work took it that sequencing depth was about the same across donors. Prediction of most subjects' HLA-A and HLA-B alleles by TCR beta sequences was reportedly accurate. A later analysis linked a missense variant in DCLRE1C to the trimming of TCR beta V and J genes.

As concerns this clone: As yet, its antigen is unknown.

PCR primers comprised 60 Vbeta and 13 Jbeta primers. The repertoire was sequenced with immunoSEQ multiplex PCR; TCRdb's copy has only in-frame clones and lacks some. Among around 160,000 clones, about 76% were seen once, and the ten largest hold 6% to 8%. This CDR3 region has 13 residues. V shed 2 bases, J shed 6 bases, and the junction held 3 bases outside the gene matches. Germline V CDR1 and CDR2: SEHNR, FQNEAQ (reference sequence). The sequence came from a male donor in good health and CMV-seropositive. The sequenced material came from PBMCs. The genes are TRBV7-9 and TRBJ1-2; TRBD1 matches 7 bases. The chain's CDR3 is CASSLIGGDGYTF. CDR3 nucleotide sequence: TGTGCCAGCAGCTTAATAGGGGGCGATGGCTACACCTTC.